These 14 T cell receptor beta chains came from one sample sequenced in a study of identical twins. From the 5' RACE reads, TCRdb called clonotypes with MiXCR, one entry per CDR3 protein. This sample carries 1.5 million to 2 million distinct CDR3 sequences, around a third of them seen once, and the ten largest clones take over 0.25%. The sequenced sample was cord blood. All receptors derive from a newborn girl in good health.

The rearrangement joins TRBV30 to TRBJ2-7, with 8 bases matching TRBD2. The J call may be faulty, since TRBJ2-5 better matches the DNA end. The CDR3 runs 13 residues. Germline V CDR1 and CDR2: GTSNPN, SVGIG (reference sequence). CDR3 sequence reads: CAWARGAQETQYF. CDR3 coding DNA: TGTGCCTGGGCGCGGGGGGCCCAGGAGACCCAGTACTTC.

This rearrangement joins TRBV6-2 or TRBV6-3 to TRBJ2-2; D remains unclear. Germline CDR1 is MNHEY and CDR2 is SVGEGT. The CDR3 consists of 14 residues. Trimming shortened V by 7 bases and J by 4 bases, and 13 bases separated the two germline ends. The CDR3 loop is CASTKDSLTGELFF. The CDR3 coding sequence is TGTGCCAGCACTAAAGACTCCCTCACCGGGGAGCTGTTTTTT.

This clonotype has ten or more counts. The chain joins TRBV28 to TRBJ2-1; no reliable D call. Trimming stripped 5 bases from V and 5 bases from J, with 10 bases between. CDR3 length equals 13 residues. Germline CDR1 reads MDHEN; CDR2 reads SYDVKM. As DNA, the CDR3 is TGTGCCAGCAGTCCCCGGGTCCACAATGAGCAGTTCTTC. Its protein is CASSPRVHNEQFF.

This clonotype was seen only a few times. This rearrangement joins TRBV9 to TRBJ2-3; no clear D. V dropped 1 base and J dropped 3 bases, with 3 bases sitting between them. Germline loops: CDR1 SGDLS, CDR2 YYNGEE. The CDR3 spans 12 residues. CDR3 DNA: TGTGCCAGCAGCGTAAAGACAGATACGCAGTATTTT. It yields the protein CASSVKTDTQYF.

In this sample, this clonotype turned up a few times. The V and J genes are TRBV5-1 and TRBJ1-2; 11 nucleotides match TRBD1. Germline lookup yields CDR1 SGHRS and CDR2 YFSETQ. The CDR3 totals 15 residues. V was clipped by 3 bases and J by 4 bases; unmatched bases: 5. The CDR3 reads CASSSGQGAAYGYTF. The CDR3 coding sequence is TGCGCCAGCAGCTCTGGACAGGGGGCGGCCTATGGCTACACCTTC.

There are a few counts of this clonotype. The chain uses TRBV27 and TRBJ2-3, with D maybe TRBD1 (5 bases). Trimming removed 3 bases at V and 5 bases at J, with 9 bases between. CDR1 and CDR2 (germline): MNHEY, SMNVEV (reference sequence). The length of the CDR3 is 13 residues. The CDR3 DNA sequence: TGTGCCAGCAGTTTTTTAGGGGAAGATACGCAGTATTTT. Protein sequence: CASSFLGEDTQYF.

On this clonotype itself: Since a much larger clone is just one base distant, this may be a read error. The chain uses TRBV27 and TRBJ2-5; 10 nucleotides match TRBD1. Unmatched junction bases numbered 0, after V lost 4 bases and J lost 7 bases. Germline V gene data show CDR1 as MNHEY and CDR2 as SMNVEV (reference sequence). CDR3 length equals 12 residues. CDR3 sequence reads: CASSWTGGTQYF. The CDR3 nucleotides read TGTGCCAGCAGTTGGACAGGGGGGACCCAGTACTTC.

The rearrangement links TRBV20-1 to TRBJ2-7, with D tentatively TRBD1 or TRBD2 (6 bases each). The germline V gene encodes CDR1 DFQATT and CDR2 SNEGSKA (reference sequence). The CDR3 covers 15 residues. With 1 base removed from V and 10 bases from J, the gap between germline ends came to 23 bases. The CDR3 DNA is TGCAGTGCTAGAGGGAGGGCAGGGGCCGCCTACGGCCAGTACTTC. Translating it yields CSARGRAGAAYGQYF.

This clonotype was found a few times. V usage is TRBV20-1 and J usage is TRBJ1-1; D perhaps matches TRBD1 (5 bases). Germline V CDR1 and CDR2: DFQATT, SNEGSKA (reference sequence). The CDR3 runs 14 residues. Trimming took off 3 bases at V and 0 bases at J, with 11 bases between the two ends. The CDR3, as DNA: TGCAGTGCTAGGACAGCTTCCATGAACACTGAAGCTTTCTTT. It specifies CSARTASMNTEAFF.

Worth noting for this clonotype: A much larger clone lies one base from this, so it may be a read error. The chain recombines TRBV11-2 with TRBJ2-5; possibly TRBD1 for D (5 bases). Germline V gives CDR1 SGHAT, CDR2 FQNNGV. This CDR3 has 13 residues. CDR3 in amino acids: CVSSLGAEETQYF. DNA for the CDR3: TGTGTCAGCAGCTTAGGGGCCGAAGAGACCCAGTACTTC. Variable domain in full (rest from reference TRBV11-2 and TRBJ2-5): EAGVAQSPRYKIIEKRQSVAFWCNPISGHATLYWYQQILGQGPKLLIQFQNNGVVDDSQLPKDRFSAERLKGVDSTLKIQPAKLEDSAVYLCVSSLGAEETQYFGPGTRLLVL.

CDR3 sequence reads: CASSHGLQGGSEQFF. In nucleotides, the CDR3 is TGTGCCAGTAGTCATGGGTTACAGGGAGGAAGTGAGCAGTTCTTC. The J gene is TRBJ2-1, the V gene TRBV19; either TRBD1 or TRBD2 may supply D (6 bases each). The CDR3 consists of 15 residues. CDR1 and CDR2 from the germline V gene are LNHDA and SQIVND (reference sequence). Between the trimmed V and J ends, which lost 5 bases and 9 bases, there was a span of 20 bases.

This clonotype was counted ten times or more. The genes are TRBV10-3 and TRBJ1-6, with 7 bases lining up with TRBD1. CDR1 ENHRY and CDR2 SYGVKD come from the germline V gene. Trimming took 8 bases from V and 0 from J; bases not matched to a gene: 4. CDR3 length equals 15 residues. The CDR3 region is CAISTGSSYNSPLHF. The CDR3 DNA is TGTGCCATCTCGACAGGGAGCTCCTATAATTCACCCCTCCACTTT.

The chain links TRBV6-5 to TRBJ2-3; no clear D. The ends were cut back, 11 bases at V and 1 base at J, with 16 bases in the middle. This CDR3 is built from 14 residues. Germline CDR1 MNHEY, CDR2 SVGAGI. CDR3 sequence: CALPHTAGTDTQYF. CDR3 bases: TGTGCCCTCCCGCATACTGCTGGCACAGATACGCAGTATTTT.

The V gene is TRBV27, the J gene TRBJ2-1; D ambiguous. This CDR3 region has 18 residues. Germline V gives CDR1 MNHEY, CDR2 SMNVEV (reference sequence). Trimming stripped 8 bases from V and 0 bases from J, with 23 bases between. The CDR3, as DNA: TGTGCCAGCCCCCTGGCGGTGAGCGTAGCTCCCTCCTACAATGAGCAGTTCTTC. It specifies CASPLAVSVAPSYNEQFF.